Following are 21 T cell receptor beta chains from one sample sequenced in a study of somatic mutations in T cells in chronic GVHD. Some clones are missing from TCRdb's copy, which holds only in-frame ones; the method was immunoSEQ multiplex PCR. The sample yields roughly 15,000 clones, roughly 78% seen once. Sequencing was done on a sample of Vbeta20-negative CD4+ T cells from blood. The receptors were gathered from a male patient aged 50 to 60 with chronic graft-versus-host disease. The graft donor may have contributed some T cells.

The V and J genes are TRBV5-5 and TRBJ1-6; D unresolved. Germline lookup yields CDR1 SGHKS and CDR2 YYEKEE (reference sequence). The CDR3 contains 13 residues. Trimming pared 1 base from V and 6 bases from J, leaving 5 bases between. The CDR3 protein is CASSLSINSPLHF. The CDR3, as DNA: TGTGCCAGCAGCTTGTCCATTAATTCACCCCTCCACTTT.

The genes are TRBV10-3 and TRBJ2-7; 8 nucleotides match TRBD2. The CDR3 contains 18 residues. V was pared by 6 bases and J by 0 bases, with 16 bases of the junction left unmatched. From germline, CDR1 is ENHRY and CDR2 SYGVKD. The CDR3, as DNA: TGTGCCATCAGGAACTCCGGGACCTCCGGGGGGGGCTCCTACGAGCAGTACTTC. It translates to CAIRNSGTSGGGSYEQYF.

This chain connects TRBV6-1 to TRBJ2-1, with a tentative D call TRBD2 (6 bases). The CDR3 extends over 15 amino acids. Germline lookup yields CDR1 MNHNS and CDR2 SASEGT. Trimming took off 2 bases at V and 4 bases at J, with 12 bases between the two ends. This chain's CDR3 is CASSELGGSYNEQFF. CDR3 nucleotide sequence: TGTGCCAGCAGTGAACTGGGGGGATCATACAATGAGCAGTTCTTC.

The table lists this clone with a few counts. The chain joins TRBV14 to TRBJ2-3, with 13 bases identical to TRBD2. Germline CDR1 and CDR2: SGHDN and FVKESK. J was trimmed by 10 bases and V by 4 bases; bases with no gene match: 11. This CDR3 has 16 residues. The CDR3 loop is CASSRNTGLAGLAQYF. In nucleotides, the CDR3 is TGTGCCAGCAGCCGCAATACGGGACTAGCGGGATTGGCGCAGTATTTT. The variable domain in full, with the rest retrieved from reference TRBV14 and TRBJ2-3, is EAGVTQFPSHSVIEKGQTVTLRCDPISGHDNLYWYRRVMGKEIKFLLHFVKESKQDESGMPNNRFLAERTGGTYSTLKVQPAELEDSGVYFCASSRNTGLAGLAQYFGPGTRLTVL.

V is TRBV6-5 and J is TRBJ1-5; D is uncertain. This CDR3 is 15 amino acids long. Trimming removed 5 bases from V and 1 base from J, with 12 bases in between. From germline, CDR1 is MNHEY and CDR2 SVGAGI. Here the CDR3 reads CASSTKSGSNQPQHF. The DNA for the CDR3 is TGTGCCAGCAGTACAAAGTCGGGAAGCAATCAGCCCCAGCATTTT.

This clone was found a few times. V and J are TRBV7-9 and TRBJ1-6; TRBD1 agrees at 9 bases. The CDR3 spans 15 residues. CDR1 is SEHNR, CDR2 FQNEAQ, per germline (reference sequence). Unmatched junction bases numbered 6, after V lost 5 bases and J lost 7 bases. As DNA, the CDR3 is TGTGCCAGCAGCCCCTCCGGGACAGGGAATTCACCCCTCCACTTT. Protein product: CASSPSGTGNSPLHF.

The gene calls are TRBV7-8 and TRBJ2-1; 11 bases line up with TRBD2. Germline lookup yields CDR1 SGHVS and CDR2 FQNEAQ. Trimming at V came to 7 bases and at J to 2 bases, leaving 7 bases not matched to a gene. The CDR3 extends over 16 amino acids. In DNA, the CDR3 is TGTGCCAGCACCTCCCTAGCGGGAGGCACCTACAATGAGCAGTTCTTC. Translating gives CASTSLAGGTYNEQFF. The full variable domain, rest sourced from reference TRBV7-8 and TRBJ2-1, is GAGVSQSPRYKVAKRGQDVALRCDPISGHVSLFWYQQALGQGPEFLTYFQNEAQLDKSGLPSDRFFAERPEGSVSTLKIQRTQQEDSAVYLCASTSLAGGTYNEQFFGPGTRLTVL.

This chain joins TRBV7-2 and TRBJ1-2, with D possibly matching TRBD1 (6 bases). The germline V and J ends were trimmed by 5 bases and 2 bases, with 9 bases remaining between them. This CDR3 is built from 13 residues. Germline CDR1 is SGHTA and CDR2 is FQGNSA. This CDR3 is CASSLDSNYGYTF. The CDR3 coding sequence is TGTGCCAGCAGCCTGGACAGCAACTATGGCTACACCTTC. The whole variable domain, remainder taken from reference TRBV7-2 and TRBJ1-2, is GAGVSQSPSNKVTEKGKDVELRCDPISGHTALYWYRQSLGQGLEFLIYFQGNSAPDKSGLPSDRFSAERTGGSVSTLTIQRTQQEDSAVYLCASSLDSNYGYTFGSGTRLTVV.

The V gene is TRBV2, the J gene TRBJ1-2, with 7 nucleotides matching TRBD1. Germline CDR1 is SNHLY and CDR2 is FYNNEI. The length of the CDR3 is 13 residues. Trimming at V came to 4 bases and at J to 6 bases, leaving 5 bases not matched to a gene. CDR3 region: CASSGTTGDGYTF. The CDR3 DNA is TGTGCCAGCAGTGGTACTACAGGGGATGGCTACACCTTC.

This rearrangement joins TRBV6-1 to TRBJ2-7, with TRBD2 as a possible D gene (5 bases). The length of the CDR3 is 11 residues. From germline, CDR1 is MNHNS and CDR2 SASEGT. Trimming pared 7 bases from V and 8 bases from J, leaving 12 bases between. The CDR3 DNA reads as TGTGCCAGCACCGAGGGCAGGAAGCAGTACTTC. Its translation is CASTEGRKQYF.

The chain recombines TRBV19 with TRBJ1-3, with unresolved D. Germline-derived CDR1 and CDR2 are LNHDA and SQIVND (reference sequence). Between the trimmed V and J ends, which lost 2 bases and 0 bases, there was a span of 8 bases. CDR3 size: 15 residues. The CDR3 is CASSISGISGNTIYF. The CDR3 coding sequence is TGTGCCAGTAGTATATCGGGGATCTCTGGAAACACCATATATTTT.

In its sample, this clone was seen a few times. V gene TRBV4-3 combines with J gene TRBJ1-1; D remains ambiguous. This CDR3 comprises 15 residues. Trimming took off 0 bases at V and 2 bases at J, with 10 bases between the two ends. Germline V lookup: CDR1 LGHNA, CDR2 YSLEER. The CDR3, as DNA: TGCGCCAGCAGCCAAGACTTGACACTTAACACTGAAGCTTTCTTT. This gives the protein CASSQDLTLNTEAFF.

This rearrangement joins TRBV5-4 to TRBJ1-2, with 8 nucleotides matching TRBD1. The CDR3 runs 13 residues. V shed 3 bases, J shed 7 bases, and the junction held 5 bases outside the gene matches. CDR1 is SGHNT, CDR2 YYREEE, per germline (reference sequence). Here the CDR3 DNA reads TGTGCCAGCAGCTCCCCAGGGGGCCGTGGCTACACCTTC. Its protein product is CASSSPGGRGYTF.

The V and J genes are TRBV2 and TRBJ1-1; 7 bases map to TRBD1. The ends lost 7 bases at V and 14 bases at J; junction bases unmatched: 13. This CDR3 has 12 amino acids. CDR1 and CDR2 from the germline V gene are SNHLY and FYNNEI. The CDR3 sequence: CASTFAGTAVFF. DNA of the CDR3: TGTGCCAGCACCTTCGCCGGGACAGCTGTGTTCTTT.

The V and J genes are TRBV2 and TRBJ2-7; the D gene is possibly TRBD1 (5 bases). Per germline, CDR1 SNHLY and CDR2 FYNNEI. The CDR3 totals 12 residues. Trimming shortened V by 6 bases and J by 5 bases, and 11 bases separated the two germline ends. The CDR3 DNA reads as TGTGCCAGCAGCCGAGAAGGGGACGAGCAGTACTTC. Amino acids: CASSREGDEQYF.

This rearrangement joins TRBV27 to TRBJ1-1, with a tentative D call TRBD1 (6 bases). CDR1 is MNHEY and CDR2 is SMNVEV in the germline V gene (reference sequence). The CDR3 runs 16 residues. The V and J ends lost 5 bases and 5 bases respectively, with 21 bases between them. The chain's CDR3 is CASSPPGEPRGTEAFF. The CDR3 DNA reads as TGTGCCAGCAGTCCTCCAGGGGAGCCCCGTGGGACTGAAGCTTTCTTT.

The chain couples TRBV4-3 to TRBJ2-7; D perhaps matches TRBD1 (6 bases). The CDR3 runs 15 residues. Germline V gene sequence: CDR1 LGHNA, CDR2 YSLEER. V lost 6 bases and J 4 bases, leaving 19 bases between the germline ends. The CDR3 coding sequence is TGCGCCAGCAGTCAATACAGGGTTGGGCCTTACGAGCAGTACTTC. Its translation is CASSQYRVGPYEQYF.

This rearrangement joins TRBV28 to TRBJ1-1; 10 nucleotides agree with TRBD1. The V segment lost 3 bases and the J segment 4 bases; nucleotides outside the gene matches: 2. Germline CDR1 reads MDHEN; CDR2 reads SYDVKM. The CDR3 loop spans 14 amino acids. Here the CDR3 reads CASSLGQGSTEAFF. CDR3 sequence (DNA): TGTGCCAGCAGTTTGGGACAGGGGAGCACTGAAGCTTTCTTT.

The chain combines TRBV5-6 with TRBJ1-5; 7 nucleotides align to TRBD1. The CDR3 runs to 14 residues. From germline, CDR1 is SGHDT and CDR2 YYEEEE. Trimming cost V 5 bases and J 5 bases; bases outside gene matches: 7. The CDR3, as DNA: TGTGCCAGCAGTTACCGACAGGGTGATCAGCCCCAGCATTTT. This encodes CASSYRQGDQPQHF.

This clone occurred a few times. V usage is TRBV7-9 and J usage is TRBJ1-4, with TRBD1 matching over 7 bases. Germline CDR1 reads SEHNR; CDR2 reads FQNEAQ (reference sequence). This CDR3 is built from 15 residues. Trimming at V came to 5 bases and at J to 4 bases, leaving 7 bases not matched to a gene. The CDR3 region has the DNA TGTGCCAGCAGCCCAGGAGACAGGGTTAATGAAAAACTGTTTTTT. Translation gives CASSPGDRVNEKLFF.

This chain joins TRBV18 and TRBJ1-3; 7 bases are a match to TRBD1. From germline, CDR1 is KGHSH and CDR2 LQKENI. The CDR3 sequence is 18 residues long. V was pared by 3 bases and J by 0 bases, with 11 bases of the junction left unmatched. The CDR3 DNA sequence: TGTGCCAGCTCACCGATTTTAGGACAGGTCGACTCTGGAAACACCATATATTTT. Protein product: CASSPILGQVDSGNTIYF.